Below are 28 T cell receptor beta chains sequenced from a single sample in a study of cytomegalovirus exposure and HLA in healthy donors. With 60 Vbeta and 13 Jbeta primers, the PCR was carried out. This table comes from immunoSEQ multiplex PCR, and its TCRdb copy is limited to in-frame clones, with some not included. The sample holds some 180,000 clones. Sample: PBMCs. These receptor sequences come from a man in his thirties or forties in good health and CMV-seronegative.

V and J are TRBV5-1 and TRBJ1-4; maybe TRBD1 (5 bases). V was cut by 4 bases and J by 2 bases, with 18 bases left in between. Germline lookup yields CDR1 SGHRS and CDR2 YFSETQ. This CDR3 has 17 amino acids. The CDR3 DNA reads as TGCGCCAGCAGCCCGGGACTCCTGTTAACCACTAATGAAAAACTGTTTTTT. The encoded protein is CASSPGLLLTTNEKLFF.

Notes on this clone: Within the sample, other DNA sequences also encode this same CDR3. The chain recombines TRBV15 with TRBJ2-5, with TRBD2 identical over 8 bases. Germline assignment: CDR1 LNHNV and CDR2 YYDKDF (reference sequence). CDR3 size: 14 residues. V gave up 1 base and J gave up 8 bases; unmatched junction bases: 6. The chain's CDR3 is CATSRGGTRGTQYF. The CDR3 coding sequence is TGTGCCACCAGCAGAGGGGGGACTAGGGGTACCCAGTACTTC.

This chain uses TRBV6-5 with TRBJ2-5; a possible D gene is TRBD1 (6 bases). TRBJ2-7 matches the DNA end more closely, so the J call is doubtful. There are 16 residues in the CDR3. Germline loops: CDR1 MNHEY, CDR2 SVGAGI. CDR3 amino acids: CASSYSFGQGSYEQYF. The DNA of the CDR3 is TGTGCCAGCAGTTACTCGTTCGGGCAGGGGTCCTACGAGCAGTACTTC.

Details on this clone: This sample also contains other DNA sequences that code for the same CDR3. This chain links TRBV7-2 with TRBJ2-1; the match to TRBD2 covers 7 bases. The V and J ends lost 1 base and 1 base, in that order; junction bases with no gene match: 1. Germline V gene sequence: CDR1 SGHTA, CDR2 FQGNSA. The CDR3 totals 15 residues. As DNA, the CDR3 is TGTGCCAGCAGCTTAGACGGGGGGTCCTACAATGAGCAGTTCTTC. Its protein product is CASSLDGGSYNEQFF.

The gene calls are TRBV4-1 and TRBJ2-1; D possibly corresponds to TRBD2 (7 bases). The germline V gene encodes CDR1 MGHRA and CDR2 YSYEKL. Trimming stripped 4 bases from V and 8 bases from J, with 18 bases between. The CDR3 runs 15 residues. CDR3 protein: CASSLGGRETDEQFF. The CDR3 bases are TGCGCCAGCAGCCTGGGGGGGCGGGAGACCGATGAGCAGTTCTTC.

This sequence joins TRBV4-1 and TRBJ2-1, with TRBD2 identical over 8 bases. Per germline, CDR1 MGHRA and CDR2 YSYEKL. V shed 1 base and J 7 bases; nucleotides not matched to a gene: 18. The CDR3 is made up of 19 amino acids. The CDR3 loop reads CASSQVRNSGLAAENEQFF. In DNA form, the CDR3 reads TGCGCCAGCAGCCAAGTCAGAAACTCAGGACTAGCTGCGGAGAATGAGCAGTTCTTC.

V usage is TRBV7-2 and J usage is TRBJ2-2; D may be TRBD1 (7 bases). Germline V gene lookup returns CDR1 SGHTA and CDR2 FQGNSA. This CDR3 has 15 amino acids. Between the trimmed V and J ends, which lost 7 bases and 4 bases, there was a span of 16 bases. For the CDR3, the DNA is TGTGCCAGCATCCGGCAGGGGGGCCTCACCGGGGAGCTGTTTTTT. Translating gives CASIRQGGLTGELFF. The variable domain in full, with the rest retrieved from reference TRBV7-2 and TRBJ2-2, is GAGVSQSPSNKVTEKGKDVELRCDPISGHTALYWYRQSLGQGLEFLIYFQGNSAPDKSGLPSDRFSAERTGGSVSTLTIQRTQQEDSAVYLCASIRQGGLTGELFFGEGSRLTVL.

This chain joins TRBV2 and TRBJ1-2; TRBD1 is a possible D gene (5 bases). CDR1 and CDR2 (germline): SNHLY, FYNNEI. Trimming stripped 8 bases from V and 1 base from J, with 17 bases between. This CDR3 has 15 amino acids. The CDR3 bases are TGTGCCAGCCACCGGGCGGACACGGGTAACTATGGCTACACCTTC. This sequence encodes CASHRADTGNYGYTF.

J is TRBJ1-3 and V is TRBV7-3; D call uncertain. This CDR3 is 14 amino acids long. V was cut by 2 bases and J by 2 bases, with 7 bases left in between. CDR1 is SGHTA and CDR2 is FQGTGA in the germline V gene. The CDR3 bases are TGTGCCAGCAGCTTATCGGGTGCTGGAAACACCATATATTTT. This sequence encodes CASSLSGAGNTIYF.

The chain has TRBV7-9 and TRBJ2-1, with a tentative D call TRBD1 (6 bases). V was pared by 6 bases and J by 0 bases, with 9 bases between. The CDR3 is 14 residues long. Germline assignment: CDR1 SEHNR and CDR2 FQNEAQ (reference sequence). CDR3 bases: TGTGCCAGCAGGCAGGGGAGCTCCTACAATGAGCAGTTCTTC. Its protein is CASRQGSSYNEQFF.

The chain couples TRBV12-5 to TRBJ2-1; 10 positions agree with TRBD2. Germline V lookup: CDR1 LGHNT, CDR2 FRNRAP. The junction had 4 bases not matched to a gene; V was cut back by 1 base and J by 4 bases. The CDR3 is 16 residues long. The CDR3 DNA is TGTGCTAGTGGTTTGGCTAGCGGGGGCCTGTACAATGAGCAGTTCTTC. Amino acids: CASGLASGGLYNEQFF.

The genes are TRBV20-1 and TRBJ1-1; D is perhaps TRBD1 (5 bases). V gave up 5 bases and J gave up 8 bases, with 12 bases separating them. This CDR3 contains 11 residues. CDR1 is DFQATT, CDR2 SNEGSKA, per germline (reference sequence). The CDR3, as DNA: TGCAGTGCTCCAATACAGGCCGAAGCTTTCTTT. Translation: CSAPIQAEAFF.

The chain joins TRBV19 to TRBJ2-5, with 10 bases lining up with TRBD1. The CDR3 is 15 amino acids. Trimming at V came to 1 base and at J to 5 bases, leaving 4 bases not matched to a gene. Germline V gene lookup returns CDR1 LNHDA and CDR2 SQIVND (reference sequence). The CDR3, as DNA: TGTGCCAGTAGTATAGTAGGGACAGGGGATGAGACCCAGTACTTC. This gives the protein CASSIVGTGDETQYF.

The rearrangement uses TRBV7-9 and TRBJ2-7; 8 bases are shared with TRBD2. The CDR3 consists of 13 residues. Germline values: CDR1 SEHNR, CDR2 FQNEAQ (reference sequence). The junction had 0 bases not matched to a gene; V was cut back by 2 bases and J by 3 bases. The CDR3 reads CASSLSGSYEQYF. DNA of the CDR3: TGTGCCAGCAGCTTAAGCGGGAGCTACGAGCAGTACTTC.

V usage is TRBV27 and J usage is TRBJ1-5; D gene unclear. Germline V lookup: CDR1 MNHEY, CDR2 SMNVEV (reference sequence). V gave up 4 bases and J gave up 3 bases, with 4 bases separating them. This CDR3 has 12 residues. CDR3 sequence reads: CASSSYNQPQHF. The CDR3 DNA reads as TGTGCCAGCAGTTCCTACAATCAGCCCCAGCATTTT.

This chain links TRBV7-3 with TRBJ2-5, with no clear D. CDR1 is SGHTA, CDR2 FQGTGA, per germline. Trimming stripped 1 base from V and 0 bases from J, with 6 bases between. CDR3 size: 14 residues. CDR3 residues: CASSLMAHQETQYF. CDR3 in DNA: TGTGCCAGCAGCTTAATGGCTCACCAAGAGACCCAGTACTTC.

The chain carries TRBV7-9 and TRBJ2-1, with 10 nucleotides matching TRBD2. The V gene's germline CDR1 is SEHNR and CDR2 FQNEAQ (reference sequence). V shed 5 bases, J shed 0 bases, and the junction held 10 bases outside the gene matches. The CDR3 is 18 amino acids. CDR3 protein: CASSPAGTSASSYNEQFF. In DNA form, the CDR3 reads TGTGCCAGCAGCCCTGCCGGGACTAGCGCGAGCTCCTACAATGAGCAGTTCTTC.

The chain couples TRBV28 to TRBJ2-5; TRBD1 aligns across 8 bases. From germline, CDR1 is MDHEN and CDR2 SYDVKM. The CDR3 contains 15 residues. V dropped 6 bases and J dropped 4; count of bases not matched to a gene: 10. CDR3 nucleotides: TGTGCCAGCAGAGGAGGGACAGGATCGGGAGAGACCCAGTACTTC. It encodes CASRGGTGSGETQYF.

The chain uses TRBV19 and TRBJ2-3; TRBD2 matches at 8 bases. From germline, CDR1 is LNHDA and CDR2 SQIVND (reference sequence). The CDR3 loop spans 15 amino acids. The trim removed 5 bases at V and 5 bases at J, leaving 9 bases unmatched. Here the CDR3 reads CASSASGGPGDTQYF. In DNA form, the CDR3 reads TGTGCCAGTAGTGCCAGCGGGGGCCCGGGAGATACGCAGTATTTT.

The rearrangement links TRBV12-5 to TRBJ1-5; D ambiguous. This CDR3 contains 16 residues. Trimming removed 1 base at V and 0 bases at J, with 10 bases between. The germline gives CDR1 LGHNT, CDR2 FRNRAP. CDR3 amino acids: CASGLGWPVSNQPQHF. The CDR3 bases are TGTGCTAGTGGTTTGGGGTGGCCCGTTAGCAATCAGCCCCAGCATTTT.

The rearrangement joins TRBV7-9 to TRBJ2-7, with a weak D call TRBD2 (6 bases). Between the trimmed V and J ends, which lost 6 bases and 4 bases, there was a span of 28 bases. This CDR3 is built from 18 residues. Germline V gene sequence: CDR1 SEHNR, CDR2 FQNEAQ (reference sequence). The chain's CDR3 is CASSHVREIHSRGYEQYF. CDR3 sequence (DNA): TGTGCCAGCAGTCACGTTCGGGAGATCCATTCCCGGGGGTACGAGCAGTACTTC.

The chain has TRBV5-4 and TRBJ2-7; the match to TRBD2 covers 13 bases. The ends lost 1 base at V and 4 bases at J; junction bases unmatched: 5. From germline, CDR1 is SGHNT and CDR2 YYREEE (reference sequence). The CDR3 has 16 amino acids. This chain's CDR3 is CASSLPRTSGGYEQYF. In DNA, the CDR3 is TGTGCCAGCAGCTTGCCAAGGACTAGCGGGGGATACGAGCAGTACTTC.

The J gene is TRBJ1-1, the V gene TRBV7-6, with D possibly matching TRBD1 (6 bases). Trimming removed 6 bases from V and 5 bases from J, with 10 bases in between. Germline V lookup: CDR1 SGHVS, CDR2 FNYEAQ. CDR3 length: 12 amino acids. The CDR3 DNA reads TGTGCCAGCAGGGAACAGGGAACTGAAGCTTTCTTT. Its protein product is CASREQGTEAFF.

V and J are TRBV5-1 and TRBJ2-2; 7 nucleotides align to TRBD2. The CDR3 has 16 amino acids. V lost 0 bases, J lost 7 bases, and 9 bases stayed unmatched. CDR1 and CDR2 (germline): SGHRS, YFSETQ. The CDR3 is CASSLVAGEQLGELFF. The CDR3 DNA reads TGCGCCAGCAGCTTGGTTGCGGGAGAGCAACTCGGGGAGCTGTTTTTT.

This chain uses TRBV7-9 with TRBJ2-1, with TRBD2 as a possible D gene (6 bases). There are 13 residues in the CDR3. Per germline, CDR1 SEHNR and CDR2 FQNEAQ (reference sequence). CDR3 DNA: TGTGCGGGAATACGGGAGTCCTACAATGAGCAGTTCTTC. It is translated as CAGIRESYNEQFF.

CDR3 sequence (DNA): TGTGCCAGCAGCAGCCGCCCGGGACAGGGGGTCGAGCAGTACTTC. Its translation: CASSSRPGQGVEQYF. This sequence joins TRBV7-6 and TRBJ2-7; 11 bases are shared with TRBD1. Germline V gene data show CDR1 as SGHVS and CDR2 as FNYEAQ. V lost 5 bases, J lost 6 bases, and 9 bases stayed unmatched. The CDR3 consists of 15 residues.

V usage is TRBV5-1 and J usage is TRBJ2-7; TRBD2 might be the D (5 bases). The ends were cut back, 0 bases at V and 0 bases at J, with 19 bases in the middle. The CDR3 loop spans 18 amino acids. Germline V lookup: CDR1 SGHRS, CDR2 YFSETQ. CDR3 loop: CASSLVPGNSLSSYEQYF. In nucleotides, the CDR3 is TGCGCCAGCAGCTTGGTTCCGGGAAATTCCTTGAGCTCCTACGAGCAGTACTTC.

The chain combines TRBV29-1 with TRBJ2-1, with D perhaps TRBD2 (5 bases). CDR3 length equals 12 residues. In germline, CDR1 is SQVTM, CDR2 ANQGSEA. Between the trimmed V and J ends, which lost 6 bases and 7 bases, there was a span of 13 bases. The CDR3 nucleotides are TGCAGCGTCTCTAAACTAGGGAATGAGCAGTTCTTC. This codes for CSVSKLGNEQFF.